One sample yielded the 26 T cell receptor beta chains listed below, sequenced in a study of blood T cell repertoires in COVID-19. TCRdb keeps only in-frame clones here, not all; method: immunoSEQ multiplex PCR. The sample has roughly 350,000 clones, almost 90% seen once. The sample comprised peripheral blood. The receptors here all came from a woman in her sixties or seventies with COVID-19, enrolled during active disease.

The CDR3 loop reads CASSEGVSNQPQHF. DNA of the CDR3: TGTGCCAGCAGCGAGGGGGTAAGCAATCAGCCCCAGCATTTT. This sequence joins TRBV7-9 and TRBJ1-5; D perhaps matches TRBD1 (6 bases). Germline CDR1 is SEHNR and CDR2 is FQNEAQ (reference sequence). V lost 5 bases, J lost 1 base, and 9 bases lay in between. This CDR3 spans 14 amino acids.

V and J are TRBV7-9 and TRBJ1-4; D is possibly TRBD1 (5 bases). Germline V CDR1 and CDR2: SEHNR, FQNEAQ (reference sequence). V lost 2 bases, J lost 5 bases, and 12 bases lay in between. The length of the CDR3 is 15 residues. The CDR3 is CASSLFTGSNEKLFF. CDR3 nucleotide sequence: TGTGCCAGCAGCTTATTCACAGGATCGAATGAAAAACTGTTTTTT. The full variable domain, its missing parts supplied by reference TRBV7-9 and TRBJ1-4, is DTGVSQNPRHKITKRGQNVTFRCDPISEHNRLYWYRQTLGQGPEFLTYFQNEAQLEKSRLLSDRFSAERPKGSFSTLEIQRTEQGDSAMYLCASSLFTGSNEKLFFGSGTQLSVL.

The chain joins TRBV19 to TRBJ1-1, with 7 bases matching TRBD1. V was clipped by 6 bases and J by 0 bases; unmatched bases: 4. The CDR3 extends over 14 amino acids. Looked up from germline, CDR1 is LNHDA and CDR2 is SQIVND (reference sequence). The CDR3: CASRRQGMNTEAFF. The CDR3 nucleotides read TGTGCCAGTAGGCGACAGGGCATGAACACTGAAGCTTTCTTT.

This rearrangement joins TRBV6-2 or TRBV6-3 to TRBJ1-2; D is ambiguous. Trimming stripped 4 bases from V and 6 bases from J, with 12 bases between. CDR1 is MNHEY and CDR2 is SVGEGT in the germline V gene. The CDR3 loop spans 13 amino acids. CDR3 amino acids: CASSFQVAHGYTF. In DNA, the CDR3 is TGTGCCAGCAGTTTTCAGGTTGCACATGGCTACACCTTC.

This chain links TRBV19 with TRBJ1-6, with 7 nucleotides matching TRBD1. The V gene's germline CDR1 is LNHDA and CDR2 SQIVND (reference sequence). The CDR3 consists of 15 residues. The junction had 5 bases not matched to a gene; V was cut back by 4 bases and J by 5 bases. The CDR3 DNA reads as TGTGCCAGTAGTACCTACAGGGGCGATAATTCACCCCTCCACTTT. Translation gives CASSTYRGDNSPLHF.

Only a few counts were recorded for this clone. The chain is built from TRBV7-9 and TRBJ2-7; D unclear. This CDR3 spans 15 amino acids. Germline assignment: CDR1 SEHNR and CDR2 FQNEAQ (reference sequence). Trimming stripped 2 bases from V and 3 bases from J, with 14 bases between. For the CDR3, the DNA is TGTGCCAGCAGCTTAATAAAGAGGCAGAGCTACGAGCAGTACTTC. Its protein is CASSLIKRQSYEQYF. Full variable domain (rest looked up from reference TRBV7-9 and TRBJ2-7): DTGVSQNPRHKITKRGQNVTFRCDPISEHNRLYWYRQTLGQGPEFLTYFQNEAQLEKSRLLSDRFSAERPKGSFSTLEIQRTEQGDSAMYLCASSLIKRQSYEQYFGPGTRLTVT.

As DNA, the CDR3 is TGCGCCAGCAGCCATAGAGAGGGGGGGAATAATTCACCCCTCCACTTT. Its translation: CASSHREGGNNSPLHF. This chain joins TRBV4-1 and TRBJ1-6, with a weak D call TRBD1 (6 bases). V lost 3 bases and J lost 5, with 14 bases in between. Germline loops: CDR1 MGHRA, CDR2 YSYEKL. The CDR3 runs 16 residues.

The genes are TRBV2 and TRBJ1-4, with TRBD1 matching 7 bases. CDR1 is SNHLY and CDR2 is FYNNEI in the germline V gene. The CDR3 runs to 15 residues. Germline trimming cut 2 bases from V and 7 bases from J; bases unmatched to any gene: 7. In nucleotides, the CDR3 is TGTGCCAGCAGTGAATCAGCAGGGGGTAGTGAAAAACTGTTTTTT. Its translation is CASSESAGGSEKLFF.

This clone showed up just once. J is TRBJ1-2 and V is TRBV4-3; TRBD1 is a possible D gene (6 bases). Germline V CDR1 and CDR2: LGHNA, YSLEER. The CDR3 contains 18 residues. The ends were cut back, 4 bases at V and 0 bases at J, with 21 bases in the middle. CDR3 sequence (DNA): TGCGCCAGCAGCCCGGAATTGGTCAGGGGAGCTCCTAACTATGGCTACACCTTC. As protein: CASSPELVRGAPNYGYTF.

The chain couples TRBV7-9 to TRBJ1-4; D gene unclear. The CDR3 is made up of 14 amino acids. V dropped 0 bases and J dropped 4 bases, with 6 bases sitting between them. The germline V gene encodes CDR1 SEHNR and CDR2 FQNEAQ (reference sequence). DNA of the CDR3: TGTGCCAGCAGCTTAGCAGGAGTTAATGAAAAACTGTTTTTT. Residues: CASSLAGVNEKLFF.

The J gene is TRBJ1-1, the V gene TRBV5-1; 8 bases fit TRBD1. CDR1 and CDR2 from the germline V gene are SGHRS and YFSETQ. Trimming removed 3 bases from V and 0 bases from J; junction bases left unmatched: 1. The CDR3 has 14 residues. CDR3 residues: CASSWDRMNTEAFF. CDR3 bases: TGCGCCAGCAGCTGGGACAGGATGAACACTGAAGCTTTCTTT. The full variable domain, completed using reference TRBV5-1 and TRBJ1-1, is KAGVTQTPRYLIKTRGQQVTLSCSPISGHRSVSWYQQTPGQGLQFLFEYFSETQRNKGNFPGRFSGRQFSNSRSEMNVSTLELGDSALYLCASSWDRMNTEAFFGQGTRLTVV.

This chain connects TRBV10-3 to TRBJ2-7; D possibly corresponds to TRBD1 (6 bases). Trimming shortened V by 0 bases and J by 5 bases, and 17 bases separated the two germline ends. Germline V gene sequence: CDR1 ENHRY, CDR2 SYGVKD. There are 16 residues in the CDR3. CDR3 in DNA: TGTGCCATCAGTGAGTCACTGGGTAAGGGGGACCACGAGCAGTACTTC. This codes for CAISESLGKGDHEQYF.

The CDR3 DNA reads as TGCGCCAGCAGGGGGAAAGAAGGGGCAAGGAATGGCTACACCTTC. Protein: CASRGKEGARNGYTF. The rearrangement uses TRBV5-1 and TRBJ1-2, with D perhaps matching TRBD1 (5 bases). V was cut by 5 bases and J by 6 bases, with 20 bases left in between. The CDR3 has 15 residues. Germline V lookup: CDR1 SGHRS, CDR2 YFSETQ.

The chain recombines TRBV10-3 with TRBJ2-1, with 10 bases lining up with TRBD2. CDR3 length equals 15 residues. The junction had 4 bases not matched to a gene; V was cut back by 6 bases and J by 2 bases. The germline CDR1 and CDR2 sequences are ENHRY and SYGVKD. The CDR3 DNA sequence: TGTGCCATCAGGCCTGGACTAGCGGCCTACAATGAGCAGTTCTTC. It encodes CAIRPGLAAYNEQFF.

This rearrangement joins TRBV10-3 to TRBJ2-7; D remains unclear. The V and J ends lost 0 bases and 7 bases respectively, with 4 bases between them. Germline V gene data show CDR1 as ENHRY and CDR2 as SYGVKD. The CDR3 covers 11 residues. CDR3 in DNA: TGTGCCATCAGTGAGTCGAGGGAGCAGTACTTC. This codes for CAISESREQYF.

V and J are TRBV5-4 and TRBJ1-1; D ambiguous. The CDR3 has 14 residues. Deletions cut 4 bases from V and 4 bases from J, with 14 bases between. Germline V gene lookup returns CDR1 SGHNT and CDR2 YYREEE (reference sequence). In nucleotides, the CDR3 is TGTGCCAGCAGCGGGTGGGGAGTGATCACTGAAGCTTTCTTT. Translated, it gives CASSGWGVITEAFF.

The V call is TRBV7-9, the J call TRBJ2-1; 8 nucleotides line up with TRBD2. Germline loops: CDR1 SEHNR, CDR2 FQNEAQ (reference sequence). CDR3 size: 13 residues. The ends lost 4 bases at V and 6 bases at J; junction bases unmatched: 2. CDR3 loop: CASSSGTSNEQFF. In DNA, the CDR3 is TGTGCCAGCAGCTCCGGGACTAGCAATGAGCAGTTCTTC.

This clone has a handful of counts. This rearrangement joins TRBV7-2 to TRBJ1-5; no firm D call. V shed 4 bases and J shed 2 bases, with 9 bases lying between them. The CDR3 is 14 residues long. Germline V CDR1 and CDR2: SGHTA, FQGNSA. The CDR3 bases are TGTGCCAGCAGCTCACTCATGGGCAATCAGCCCCAGCATTTT. This sequence encodes CASSSLMGNQPQHF.

This rearrangement joins TRBV2 to TRBJ2-5; 7 bases agree with TRBD2. The V and J ends lost 7 bases and 0 bases, in that order; junction bases with no gene match: 8. Looked up from germline, CDR1 is SNHLY and CDR2 is FYNNEI. The CDR3 is 15 residues long. CDR3 loop: CASIPLAQYQETQYF. CDR3 DNA sequence: TGTGCCAGCATTCCACTAGCGCAGTACCAAGAGACCCAGTACTTC.

The sample holds one count of this clone. The J gene is TRBJ2-1, the V gene TRBV29-1, with 9 bases identical to TRBD2. J lost 7 bases, V lost 1 base, and 5 bases had no gene match. The CDR3 sequence is 14 residues long. Germline V lookup: CDR1 SQVTM, CDR2 ANQGSEA. The CDR3 nucleotides read TGCAGCGTTGAAGGTAGCGGGGGCCTGAATGAGCAGTTCTTC. This translates into CSVEGSGGLNEQFF.

Of note for this clone: The same CDR3 is also encoded by other DNA sequences in this sample. The CDR3, as DNA: TGCGCCAGCAGCTCGCAGGGAAACGAGCAGTACTTC. Translation gives CASSSQGNEQYF. The chain has TRBV5-1 and TRBJ2-7, with D possibly TRBD1 on 5 matching bases. Germline lookup yields CDR1 SGHRS and CDR2 YFSETQ. Trimming left V 3 bases short and J 5 bases short, with 9 bases between. There are 12 residues in the CDR3. Together with reference TRBV5-1 and TRBJ2-7, the CDR3 gives the full variable domain: KAGVTQTPRYLIKTRGQQVTLSCSPISGHRSVSWYQQTPGQGLQFLFEYFSETQRNKGNFPGRFSGRQFSNSRSEMNVSTLELGDSALYLCASSSQGNEQYFGPGTRLTVT.

V is TRBV5-6 and J is TRBJ2-7, with 7 bases that match TRBD2. Germline CDR1 is SGHDT and CDR2 is YYEEEE. V dropped 3 bases and J dropped 0; count of bases not matched to a gene: 9. CDR3 length equals 16 residues. CDR3 in DNA: TGTGCCAGCAGCTCCGGGACTATCCTGAGCTCCTACGAGCAGTACTTC. The encoded protein is CASSSGTILSSYEQYF.

The chain couples TRBV29-1 to TRBJ1-1; possible D gene TRBD1, 6 bases. Germline CDR1 and CDR2: SQVTM and ANQGSEA. Trimming took 2 bases from V and 6 from J, leaving 10 bases between them. The CDR3 contains 12 residues. The CDR3 nucleotides read TGCAGCGTTGAATACAGGGCAGCTGAAGCTTTCTTT. Protein: CSVEYRAAEAFF.

This chain connects TRBV27 to TRBJ1-2; 7 bases agree with TRBD1. J lost 4 bases, V lost 9 bases, and 8 bases had no gene match. The CDR3 contains 13 residues. Per the germline V gene, CDR1 is MNHEY and CDR2 is SMNVEV (reference sequence). The CDR3 sequence is CASQTGRSYGYTF. The CDR3 DNA follows: TGTGCCAGTCAGACAGGGCGTAGCTATGGCTACACCTTC.

A word on this clone: An end of the junction does not agree with germline; a read error may underlie this. The chain couples TRBV2 to TRBJ1-1, with D uncertain. Per the germline V gene, CDR1 is SNHLY and CDR2 is FYNNEI. This CDR3 contains 13 residues. The CDR3 DNA reads TGCGTTAGAGGTTCGCCGGCGGACACTGAAGCTTTCTTT. Translating gives CVRGSPADTEAFF.

CDR3 sequence: CASKEAGNQPQHF. In nucleotides, the CDR3 is TGTGCCAGTAAGGAGGCGGGCAATCAGCCCCAGCATTTT. The chain recombines TRBV12-3 or TRBV12-4 with TRBJ1-5; no definite D call. The CDR3 contains 13 residues. V shed 9 bases and J shed 2 bases, with 11 bases lying between them.